The 25 T cell receptor beta chains in this list originate from one sample, sequenced in a study of T cells in tuberculosis. The time point was: new active TB diagnosis, blood taken before or within 7 days of starting treatment. TCRdb keeps only in-frame clones here, not all; method: immunoSEQ multiplex PCR. Of around 33,000 clones in the sample, around 90% were seen once. The specimen comprised PBMCs, sampled at tuberculosis diagnosis. The source of these receptors is an adult with tuberculosis.

This chain joins TRBV28 and TRBJ2-1, with D perhaps matching TRBD2 (6 bases). Per the germline V gene, CDR1 is MDHEN and CDR2 is SYDVKM. The V end was cut by 5 bases, the J end by 6 bases, with 11 bases between. This CDR3 comprises 13 residues. In DNA form, the CDR3 reads TGTGCCAGCAGTACGCGGACTATCAATGAGCAGTTCTTC. Encoded protein: CASSTRTINEQFF.

The V and J genes are TRBV6-5 and TRBJ1-6; D is unclear. Trimming took off 0 bases at V and 13 bases at J, with 19 bases between the two ends. The CDR3 is 16 amino acids. Germline values: CDR1 MNHEY, CDR2 SVGAGI. CDR3 protein: CASSYSTARRKDPLHF. CDR3 DNA: TGTGCCAGCAGTTACTCGACTGCGAGGAGGAAGGACCCCCTCCACTTT.

This clone came up once. The chain couples TRBV2 to TRBJ1-3; D is possibly TRBD1 (5 bases). The CDR3 has 16 residues. V was cut by 4 bases and J by 4 bases, with 17 bases left in between. Germline CDR1 SNHLY, CDR2 FYNNEI. The chain's CDR3 is CASSVSGRDSGNTIYF. In DNA, the CDR3 is TGTGCCAGCAGTGTTTCGGGTAGGGACTCGGGAAACACCATATATTTT.

Of note for this clone: Other DNA sequences from this sample encode an identical CDR3 as well. V usage is TRBV25-1 and J usage is TRBJ2-3, with D unclear. Germline V gene sequence: CDR1 MGHDK, CDR2 SYGVNS. The CDR3 extends over 12 amino acids. Trimming cost V 3 bases and J 3 bases, with 4 bases left between them. The CDR3 sequence: CASSDLTDTQYF. The CDR3 nucleotides are TGTGCCAGCAGTGATCTAACAGATACGCAGTATTTT.

The table lists this clone with a few counts. The rearrangement uses TRBV19 and TRBJ2-7; 7 bases match TRBD1. The CDR3 has 14 amino acids. With 3 bases clipped from V and 4 bases from J, the junction kept 6 bases outside the gene matches. Germline CDR1 LNHDA, CDR2 SQIVND (reference sequence). For the CDR3, the DNA is TGTGCCAGTAGTATTTTCGGGACAGAATACGAGCAGTACTTC. Its translation is CASSIFGTEYEQYF.

This clone has just one count. The chain couples TRBV20-1 to TRBJ2-1; D gene ambiguous. This CDR3 comprises 11 residues. Germline lookup yields CDR1 DFQATT and CDR2 SNEGSKA (reference sequence). V was cut by 6 bases and J by 6 bases, with 9 bases left in between. The DNA for the CDR3 is TGCAGTGCAAGTGACTCCAATGAGCAGTTCTTC. Its protein is CSASDSNEQFF.

This clone was found once. The chain is built from TRBV25-1 and TRBJ2-1, with TRBD1 identical over 7 bases. Trimming cost V 5 bases and J 1 base; bases outside gene matches: 8. Germline CDR1 is MGHDK and CDR2 is SYGVNS. This CDR3 region has 16 residues. CDR3 nucleotides: TGTGCCAGCAGTTCAAGCCAACAGGGGTCCTACAATGAGCAGTTCTTC. Translation gives CASSSSQQGSYNEQFF.

This clone has more than one count but fewer than ten. The chain uses TRBV14 and TRBJ2-2; D is unclear. Germline V gene data show CDR1 as SGHDN and CDR2 as FVKESK. This CDR3 region has 14 residues. The V gene lost 4 bases and the J gene lost 1 base, with 7 bases spanning the gap. This CDR3 is CASSRAGNTGELFF. In nucleotides, the CDR3 is TGTGCCAGCAGCCGAGCAGGGAACACCGGGGAGCTGTTTTTT.

J is TRBJ1-5 and V is TRBV7-9, with 7 bases that match TRBD1. The CDR3 is made up of 16 amino acids. Unmatched junction bases numbered 8, after V lost 4 bases and J lost 2 bases. CDR1 is SEHNR, CDR2 FQNEAQ, per germline (reference sequence). CDR3 amino acids: CASSSGRGQGNQPQHF. As DNA, the CDR3 is TGTGCCAGCAGCTCCGGGAGGGGGCAGGGCAATCAGCCCCAGCATTTT.

The V gene is TRBV7-9, the J gene TRBJ1-2; possibly TRBD1 for D (6 bases). The CDR3 is made up of 15 amino acids. CDR1 is SEHNR, CDR2 FQNEAQ, per germline (reference sequence). V lost 1 base and J 2 bases, leaving 11 bases between the germline ends. The CDR3 here is CASSLGSGANYGYTF. The CDR3 DNA reads as TGTGCCAGCAGCTTAGGTTCAGGGGCGAACTATGGCTACACCTTC.

This chain connects TRBV5-1 to TRBJ1-1; D ambiguous. The ends were cut back, 4 bases at V and 0 bases at J, with 13 bases in the middle. Germline V gene sequence: CDR1 SGHRS, CDR2 YFSETQ. The CDR3 is 15 amino acids. The CDR3 is CASSPGTGMNTEAFF. The CDR3 DNA sequence: TGCGCCAGCAGCCCTGGAACGGGGATGAACACTGAAGCTTTCTTT.

This rearrangement joins TRBV5-4 to TRBJ2-7; possibly TRBD1 for D (6 bases). Germline CDR1 reads SGHNT; CDR2 reads YYREEE (reference sequence). This CDR3 contains 16 residues. Trimming pared 2 bases from V and 2 bases from J, leaving 17 bases between. The CDR3 protein is CASSFRTTGRAYEQYF. Written as DNA, the CDR3 is TGTGCCAGCAGCTTTCGTACGACAGGAAGGGCCTACGAGCAGTACTTC.

This clone was picked up a small number of times. This sequence joins TRBV7-9 and TRBJ2-6; 9 bases map to TRBD1. V gave up 6 bases and J gave up 1 base; unmatched junction bases: 10. The CDR3 length is 18 residues. From germline, CDR1 is SEHNR and CDR2 FQNEAQ (reference sequence). As DNA, the CDR3 is TGTGCCAGCAGGCCTGGGACAGGGATATTATCTGGGGCCAACGTCCTGACTTTC. Translation: CASRPGTGILSGANVLTF.

The gene calls are TRBV28 and TRBJ1-6; unclear D gene. The V end lost 3 bases, the J end lost 6 bases, and 9 bases lay between the germline ends. The CDR3 runs 14 residues. From germline, CDR1 is MDHEN and CDR2 SYDVKM. CDR3 DNA sequence: TGTGCCAGCAGTTTCAGAGGGAGTAATTCACCCCTCCACTTT. Encoded protein: CASSFRGSNSPLHF.

About this clone itself: Germline is not matched at one junction end, which may reflect a read error. V gene TRBV7-9 combines with J gene TRBJ2-7; perhaps TRBD2 as D (6 bases). Germline V lookup: CDR1 SEHNR, CDR2 FQNEAQ (reference sequence). The CDR3 is 12 amino acids. CDR3 protein: CASSLASRDSDF. CDR3 in DNA: TGTGCCAGCAGCTTAGCGTCTCGGGACTCCGACTTC.

This clone has just a few counts. The sample has other DNA sequences that encode this CDR3 too. The V and J genes are TRBV28 and TRBJ2-7; possible D gene TRBD1, 5 bases. The CDR3 consists of 14 residues. The germline V gene has CDR1 MDHEN and CDR2 SYDVKM. V was clipped by 6 bases and J by 3 bases, with 15 bases between them. Written as DNA, the CDR3 is TGTGCCAGCAGCCGAACAGGAAACTACTACGAGCAGTACTTC. Translated, it gives CASSRTGNYYEQYF. The variable domain in full, completed from reference TRBV28 and TRBJ2-7, reads DVKVTQSSRYLVKRTGEKVFLECVQDMDHENMFWYRQDPGLGLRLIYFSYDVKMKEKGDIPEGYSVSREKKERFSLILESASTNQTSMYLCASSRTGNYYEQYFGPGTRLTVT.

Turning to this clone: Other DNA sequences within the sample encode an identical CDR3. This chain links TRBV2 with TRBJ1-5; 7 nucleotides agree with TRBD1. V trimming: 6 bases; J trimming: 3 bases; junction bases outside the gene matches: 5. CDR1 SNHLY and CDR2 FYNNEI come from the germline V gene. This CDR3 comprises 14 residues. CDR3 amino acids: CASSETGFNQPQHF. Here the CDR3 DNA reads TGTGCCAGCAGCGAGACAGGGTTCAATCAGCCCCAGCATTTT. The whole variable domain, remainder taken from reference TRBV2 and TRBJ1-5, is EPEVTQTPSHQVTQMGQEVILRCVPISNHLYFYWYRQILGQKVEFLVSFYNNEISEKSEIFDDQFSVERPDGSNFTLKIRSTKLEDSAMYFCASSETGFNQPQHFGDGTRLSIL.

The chain recombines TRBV30 with TRBJ1-2; a weak D match, TRBD1 (6 bases). Looked up from germline, CDR1 is GTSNPN and CDR2 is SVGIG (reference sequence). The CDR3 totals 10 residues. Trimming removed 3 bases from V and 8 bases from J, with 7 bases in between. The CDR3 sequence: CAWRQGGYTF. The CDR3 coding sequence is TGTGCCTGGAGGCAGGGGGGCTACACCTTC.

The genes are TRBV10-3 and TRBJ1-1, with D maybe TRBD1 (5 bases). Per germline, CDR1 ENHRY and CDR2 SYGVKD. The germline V and J ends were trimmed by 6 bases and 3 bases, with 20 bases remaining between them. This CDR3 is built from 16 residues. CDR3 bases: TGTGCCATCAGGGCCTGGACGGGTCAGGGCGACACTGAAGCTTTCTTT. This sequence encodes CAIRAWTGQGDTEAFF.

This clone was counted a single time. The chain combines TRBV7-8 with TRBJ2-3, with 8 bases fitting TRBD1. Germline lookup yields CDR1 SGHVS and CDR2 FQNEAQ. The CDR3 totals 16 residues. J lost 4 bases, V lost 4 bases, and 10 bases had no gene match. CDR3 in DNA: TGTGCCAGCAGCTCCCATGTGACAGGGGTTCCAGATACGCAGTATTTT. Amino acid sequence: CASSSHVTGVPDTQYF.

The chain is built from TRBV4-1 and TRBJ1-5; D ambiguous. CDR3 length: 14 amino acids. Germline V gives CDR1 MGHRA, CDR2 YSYEKL. V was trimmed by 0 bases and J by 0 bases, leaving 3 bases between them. The CDR3 reads CASSQDYSNQPQHF. The CDR3 nucleotides are TGCGCCAGCAGCCAAGACTATAGCAATCAGCCCCAGCATTTT.

This rearrangement joins TRBV30 to TRBJ1-2; D is possibly TRBD1 (5 bases). V lost 0 bases and J lost 6, with 20 bases in between. CDR3 length equals 16 residues. CDR1 is GTSNPN and CDR2 is SVGIG in the germline V gene (reference sequence). The CDR3 loop reads CAWSVYSPPRRDGYTF. The DNA for the CDR3 is TGTGCCTGGAGTGTATACAGCCCGCCCCGCAGGGATGGCTACACCTTC.

The V and J genes are TRBV4-2 and TRBJ2-7; 15 bases map to TRBD2. The CDR3 length is 17 residues. With 5 bases clipped from V and 5 bases from J, the junction kept 10 bases outside the gene matches. The germline V gene has CDR1 LGHNA and CDR2 YNFKEQ. The CDR3 DNA reads TGTGCCAGCAGCATCGGACTAGCGGGAGGGCCAAGGGACGAGCAGTACTTC. This sequence encodes CASSIGLAGGPRDEQYF.

The V call is TRBV7-9, the J call TRBJ2-7, with TRBD2 matching 7 bases. The CDR3 covers 14 residues. Unmatched junction bases numbered 2, after V lost 0 bases and J lost 3 bases. Germline-derived CDR1 and CDR2 are SEHNR and FQNEAQ (reference sequence). DNA for the CDR3: TGTGCCAGCAGCTTAGCAGGGACTAACTACGAGCAGTACTTC. Protein: CASSLAGTNYEQYF.

This sequence joins TRBV28 and TRBJ2-1, with a tentative D call TRBD2 (6 bases). Germline CDR1 is MDHEN and CDR2 is SYDVKM. This CDR3 spans 13 amino acids. Trimming shortened V by 8 bases and J by 5 bases, and 13 bases separated the two germline ends. CDR3 amino acids: CASGGGAHNEQFF. The CDR3 DNA sequence: TGTGCCAGCGGAGGCGGGGCCCACAATGAGCAGTTCTTC. Full variable domain (rest looked up from reference TRBV28 and TRBJ2-1): DVKVTQSSRYLVKRTGEKVFLECVQDMDHENMFWYRQDPGLGLRLIYFSYDVKMKEKGDIPEGYSVSREKKERFSLILESASTNQTSMYLCASGGGAHNEQFFGPGTRLTVL.